Included here is one T cell receptor beta chain sequence, with context. No antigen is known for it. This specimen comes from a study of shared clonotypes between healthy human individuals. Across the study: Samples came from two female and a few male donors aged 18 to 49.

Study outcomes and limitations: Despite large depth, sorted-subset datasets appeared incompletely sequenced.

Per germline, CDR1 SQVTM and CDR2 ANQGSEA. Trimming removed 3 bases at V and 1 base at J, with 16 bases between. This CDR3 region has 15 residues. As originally analysed: As immunoSEQ supplied junction-only sequences (without quality scores), filtering differed. The data were produced by immunoSEQ multiplex PCR, yet TCRdb's version contains in-frame clones alone and is incomplete. That table is the source of V, J and clone size, and D and trimming were worked out from the DNA. The sample has more than 550,000 clones, around 92% seen once. Terminally differentiated effector memory CD45RA+ cells were excluded by CCR7 positive selection of CD45RO-negative cells. Study donors comprised healthy, HIV-negative adults devoid of recent acute infection or vaccination.

The sequenced sample consisted of naive CD8+ T cells sorted from blood. This sequence was found in a man in his thirties or forties in good health. The genes are TRBV29-1 and TRBJ2-7; tentative D call: TRBD2 (5 bases). This chain's CDR3 is CSVDYGNSGSYEQYF. Written as DNA, the CDR3 is TGCAGCGTTGATTACGGGAACTCGGGTTCCTACGAGCAGTACTTC.